The source of this T cell receptor beta chain is a study of cytomegalovirus exposure and HLA in healthy donors (dated by TCRdb to about 2017). Describing the broader study: According to an earlier analysis of 550 to 700 of the donors, 150 million to 200 million T cells yielded some 120 million unique TCR beta sequences and approximately 280 Gb of sequence data. An early release that covered around 590 HLA-typed donors contained about 300 gigabases of sequencing data and about 84 million unique TCR sequences. Among the roughly 370 genotyped donors, approximately 81% belonged to the genetic ancestry cluster associated with self-reported Caucasian donors. The study aimed to test whether signatures of past pathogen exposure could be identified by cataloging public T cell receptors. Using immunosequencing, the study profiled T cell repertoires from 500 to 800 subjects and related those repertoires to cytomegalovirus serostatus. Along with the roughly 700-subject first cohort, a separate validation cohort of more than 90 different subjects was used. High-throughput TCR immunosequencing, statistical association of individual TCRs with disease status, and machine learning were combined to predict cytomegalovirus infection status. A later analysis re-analyzed previously published TCR beta repertoires from 650 to 800 donors and added high-resolution HLA genotyping to study TCR occurrence patterns. In the later analysis, no new phenotypic data were used to find candidate immune exposures; instead, reliance was placed on TCR beta sequences and their occurrence across donors. To decide whether each TCR beta V gene segment behaved as functional or pseudogenic, an earlier analysis of some 600 of the donors relied on high-throughput TCR beta sequencing. Donor age, sex, ethnicity and CMV serostatus were collected together with the repertoire data. A later genetic analysis took genome-wide SNP genotypes for about 60% of the roughly 670 donors and used that subset as a discovery cohort. All discovery cohort repertoires had been generated using a single sequencing platform. HLA typing included class I and class II loci at four-digit resolution. The number of typed donors differed by locus: about 620-640 for A, B, C, DRB1 and DQB1; roughly 510 for DQA1; over 600 for DPA1; and roughly 450 for DPB1. Because of strong linkage in the cohort, roughly five DR-DQ haplotypes were treated as single units for association and clustering. Across approximately 400 genotyped donors of the cohort, an average of about 220,000 unique TCR beta nucleotide sequences per donor were sequenced, and 15% to 20% of those sequences were non-productive. What the authors observed across the whole study: The presence/absence analyses assumed that sequencing depth was roughly uniform across donors, and that assumption may not be true. At a false discovery rate of 0.05, a later analysis linked around 15,000 TCR beta sequences to specific HLA alleles. CMV serostatus was the only immune exposure information available for the cohort. The 87-base-pair reads could not distinguish some IMGT-functional V segments, including TRBV6-2 and TRBV6-3, so those segments were excluded. An association between a missense DCLRE1C variant and V-gene and J-gene trimming of TCR beta chains was found in a later genetic analysis and replicated in an independent cohort. In a later analysis, most CMV-associated TCR beta chains were found to appear HLA-restricted, with HLA associations seemingly driven largely by CMV exposure. Only TCR beta chains were sequenced in this cohort, and the absence of alpha or paired-chain data limited detectable features. A further reported finding was that TCR beta sequences accurately predicted the HLA-A and HLA-B alleles for most subjects in the first cohort. In a later analysis, HLA-associated TCR beta chains were found to be more clonally expanded and to have lower generation probabilities than equally common non-associated chains. Because HLA typing was missing for some donors at each locus, association tests included only the typed subset. Because counts were too low, around 17 rarely observed V segments, including chromosome 9 orphons, were left out of the earlier analysis of 587 of the donors. When HLA alleles, especially DR and DQ, strongly co-occurred, TCR associations were difficult to assign to individual alleles. While some public TCRs were present in many individuals, most TCR sequences turned up only very rarely across donors. Linkage disequilibrium might explain the correlated functional status among segregating V segments, but an unknown experimental factor could not be ruled out. A cluster of highly shared sequence variants was judged likely to represent a technical artifact of the sequencing pipeline. It was suggested by the authors that the approach could potentially be generalized to other disease states and immunological phenotypes. In a later analysis, TCR association rates were found to vary across HLA loci, with the most associated TCRs seen for DRB1 alleles and the fewest for HLA-C alleles. A later analysis reported that several top co-occurrence clusters appeared linked to parvovirus B19, influenza, CMV and Epstein-Barr virus. An earlier analysis of 450 to 750 of the donors showed that most TCR beta V segments appeared in productive rearrangements either about 90% or about 30% of the time, which broadly matched IMGT annotations. According to a later genetic analysis, donors in an Asian-associated ancestry cluster had fewer N-insertions in productive TCRs than the approximately 630-donor mean. A few of the identified cytomegalovirus-associated TCR beta chains were confirmed in vitro to be specific for cytomegalovirus antigens. The classifier was reported to diagnose cytomegalovirus status with high specificity and sensitivity in both the original cohort and the validation cohort. The study gave a list of about 160 TCR beta chains associated with cytomegalovirus.

Libraries were constructed by the immunoSEQ multiplex PCR assay. For the multiplex PCR, a mixture combining 60 forward primers for TCR Vbeta segments and 13 reverse primers for TCR Jbeta segments was used. The CDR3 region of rearranged TCR beta genes was amplified from genomic DNA with a multiplex PCR assay. On the Illumina HiSeq System, the amplified TCR beta libraries were sequenced as 87-base-pair reads. The study's own analysis went as follows. A later analysis counted around 72 million unique TCR beta chains across the roughly 700 repertoires, and some 12 million of these chains were shared by at least two donors. A nearest-neighbor algorithm error-corrected the raw reads and collapsed the reads into unique sequences, merging closely related sequences to remove PCR and sequencing errors. V, D and J gene segments were assigned by aligning CDR3 sequences to IMGT reference sequences. Each retained sequence needed at least a six-nucleotide match to both a V gene segment and a J gene segment. A rearrangement counted as productive if the CDR3 had no stop codons and remained in frame with V and J, and every other rearrangement counted as non-productive. CDR3 was defined according to IMGT convention as the region running from the second conserved V-encoded cysteine to the conserved J-encoded phenylalanine. Sequences without an unambiguous match to a single V gene segment were excluded from the earlier analysis of about 640 of the donors. In an earlier analysis of around 600 of the donors, V segments were called functional above 56.7% productive rearrangements and were called segregating when the between-donor standard deviation exceeded 5%. A statistical classification framework was built to diagnose cytomegalovirus status from the catalog of TCR beta chain sequences. In a later analysis, TCR nucleotide sequences were compared against IMGT/GENE-DB human TR gene sequences so that V and J genes could be assigned. In a later analysis, CDR3 sequences and most-parsimonious VDJ recombination scenarios were assigned using the TCRdist pipeline. In a later analysis, each TCR beta chain was defined by its CDR3 amino acid sequence together with its V-gene family, and reads lacking a unique V-gene family were excluded. To address suspected cross-contamination and a sequencing artifact, a later analysis removed around 600 highly shared, low-generation-probability nucleotide sequences. In a later analysis, a clonal expansion index was calculated for each public chain from normalized within-repertoire ranks of inferred template counts. In a later analysis, generation probabilities were computed with a VDJ recombination model fitted to out-of-frame rearrangements, and the resulting probabilities were checked against IGoR. In a later analysis, TCR-TCR, TCR-HLA and TCR-CMV co-occurrence was scored with hypergeometric tests, and a repertoire-size bias correction was applied to TCR pairs. False discovery rates were estimated in a later analysis by permuting HLA or CMV assignments 20 times. A later analysis grouped co-occurring TCRs with DBSCAN, adding TCRdist sequence similarity when clustering within HLA-allele-positive subsets. Repertoires with fewer than 30,000 or more than 120,000 public chains, plus five repertoires with anomalous nucleotide sharing, were excluded from co-occurrence clustering. TCRdb holds this immuneACCESS table with in-frame rearrangements only. Some clones are missing; in checked studies, unresolved V genes explain under half, and the rest has no known cause. V, J and clone size derive from that table, while D and trimming were established from the DNA sequence. For this sample there are about 170,000 clones; 71% appear just once. The ten largest account for roughly 1.6% of the sample.

Regarding this clone: What antigen it recognizes has not been identified. No base quality values were provided; no much bigger clone lies one nucleotide off.

The cohort comprised some 700 healthy bone marrow donors. At the time of sampling, all cohort members were nominally healthy, though unrecorded immune exposures were likely present. The donor tested CMV seronegative, placing the donor among the approximately 360 seronegative members of the cohort. Every donor gave a peripheral blood sample, and the peripheral blood mononuclear cells from that sample were used for TCR beta sequencing. Genomic DNA extraction from the blood cell samples was performed with the Qiagen DNeasy Blood Extraction Kit. Here V drops 4 bases and J drops 4 bases, and the junction holds 6 bases not matched to any gene. The CDR3 spans 14 residues, from the cysteine through the phenylalanine. The retained sequence is limited to the CDR3, 42 bases, with the frame set at the first base. Reading the germline V gene gives CDR1 SGHDT and CDR2 YYEEEE.

The sequence joins TRBV5-6 to TRBJ2-3; 7 central bases correspond to TRBD2. Specimen: PBMCs. The source is a girl aged 5 to 17 in good health and CMV-seronegative. The DNA sequence follows: TGTGCCAGCAGCGGGGGAGGGTATGCAGATACGCAGTATTTT. Its coded protein is CASSGGGYADTQYF.